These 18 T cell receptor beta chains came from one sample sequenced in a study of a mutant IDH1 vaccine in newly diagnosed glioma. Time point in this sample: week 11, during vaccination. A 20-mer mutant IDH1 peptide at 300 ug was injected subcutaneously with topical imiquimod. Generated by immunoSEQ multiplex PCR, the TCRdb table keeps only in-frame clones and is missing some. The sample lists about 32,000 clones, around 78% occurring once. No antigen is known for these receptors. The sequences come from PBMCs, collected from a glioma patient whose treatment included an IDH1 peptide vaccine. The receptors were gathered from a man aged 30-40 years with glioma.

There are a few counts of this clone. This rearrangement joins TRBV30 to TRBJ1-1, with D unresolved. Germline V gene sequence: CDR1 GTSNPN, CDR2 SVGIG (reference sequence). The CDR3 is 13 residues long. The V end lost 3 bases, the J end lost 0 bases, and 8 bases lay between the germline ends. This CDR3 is CAWSQMMNTEAFF. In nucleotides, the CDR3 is TGTGCCTGGAGCCAGATGATGAACACTGAAGCTTTCTTT.

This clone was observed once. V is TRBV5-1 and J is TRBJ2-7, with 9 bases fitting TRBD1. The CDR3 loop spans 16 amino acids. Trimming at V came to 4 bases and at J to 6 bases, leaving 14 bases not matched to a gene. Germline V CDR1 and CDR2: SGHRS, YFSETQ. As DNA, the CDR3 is TGCGCCAGCAGCGCCGGTACAGGGGGCGCGTGGTTCGAGCAGTACTTC. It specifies CASSAGTGGAWFEQYF.

This CDR3 reads CASSPGGPSTDTQYF. The DNA for the CDR3 is TGTGCCAGCAGCCCAGGGGGGCCTAGCACAGATACGCAGTATTTT. V and J are TRBV5-6 and TRBJ2-3; TRBD1 might be the D (7 bases). CDR3 length equals 15 residues. The V end was cut by 4 bases, the J end by 0 bases, with 12 bases between. Germline CDR1 SGHDT, CDR2 YYEEEE.

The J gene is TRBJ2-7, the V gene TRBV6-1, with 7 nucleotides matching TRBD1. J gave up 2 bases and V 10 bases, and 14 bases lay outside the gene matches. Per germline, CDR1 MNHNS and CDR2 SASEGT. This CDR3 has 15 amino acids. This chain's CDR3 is CATSRNQGDTYEQYF. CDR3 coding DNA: TGTGCCACGAGTCGAAACCAGGGGGATACCTACGAGCAGTACTTC.

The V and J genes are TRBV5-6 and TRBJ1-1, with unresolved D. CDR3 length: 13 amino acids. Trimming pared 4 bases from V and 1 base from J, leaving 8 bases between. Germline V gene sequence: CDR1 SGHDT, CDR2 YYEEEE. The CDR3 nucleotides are TGTGCCAGCAGCGTCCAAACGAACACTGAAGCTTTCTTT. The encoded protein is CASSVQTNTEAFF.

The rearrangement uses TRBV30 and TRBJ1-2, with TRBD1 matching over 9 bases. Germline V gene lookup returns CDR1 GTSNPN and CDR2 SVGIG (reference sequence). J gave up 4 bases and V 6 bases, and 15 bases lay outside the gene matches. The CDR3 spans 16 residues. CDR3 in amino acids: CACPGQGALGAYGYTF. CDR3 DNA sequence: TGTGCCTGCCCGGGACAGGGAGCCCTGGGGGCCTATGGCTACACCTTC.

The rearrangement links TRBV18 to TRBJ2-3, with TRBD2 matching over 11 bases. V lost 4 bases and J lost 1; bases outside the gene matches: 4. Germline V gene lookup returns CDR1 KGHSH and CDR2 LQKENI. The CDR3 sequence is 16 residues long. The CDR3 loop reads CASSHRGLAGTDTQYF. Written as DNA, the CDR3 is TGTGCCAGCTCACACAGGGGACTAGCGGGCACAGATACGCAGTATTTT.

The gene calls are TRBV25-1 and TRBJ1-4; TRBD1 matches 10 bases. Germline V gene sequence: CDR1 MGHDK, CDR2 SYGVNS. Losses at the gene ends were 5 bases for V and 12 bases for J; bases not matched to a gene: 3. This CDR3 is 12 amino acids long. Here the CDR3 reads CASSRDRGQLFF. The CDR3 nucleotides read TGTGCCAGCAGTAGAGACAGGGGGCAACTGTTTTTT.

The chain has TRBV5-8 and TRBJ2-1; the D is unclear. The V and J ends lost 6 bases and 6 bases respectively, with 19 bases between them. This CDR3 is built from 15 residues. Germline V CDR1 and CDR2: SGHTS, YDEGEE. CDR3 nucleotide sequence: TGTGCCAGCATCCTCTGGAAGGGCCCAAGCAATGAGCAGTTCTTC. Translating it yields CASILWKGPSNEQFF.

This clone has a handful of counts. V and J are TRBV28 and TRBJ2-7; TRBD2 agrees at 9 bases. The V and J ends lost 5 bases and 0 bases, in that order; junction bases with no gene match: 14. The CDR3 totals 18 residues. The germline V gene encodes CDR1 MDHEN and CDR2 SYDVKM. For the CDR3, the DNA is TGTGCCAGCAGTCCCGCCCCATCTAGCGGGACATCCTCCTACGAGCAGTACTTC. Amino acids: CASSPAPSSGTSSYEQYF.

DNA of the CDR3: TGTGCCAGCAGCTTAGCGGAGTATCAGGGGGACTACGAGCAGTACTTC. Its protein is CASSLAEYQGDYEQYF. The chain couples TRBV7-9 to TRBJ2-7; 7 nucleotides line up with TRBD1. This CDR3 comprises 16 residues. After removal of 0 bases from V and 3 bases from J, the junction contained 8 bases not matched to a gene. In germline, CDR1 is SEHNR, CDR2 FQNEAQ (reference sequence).

The CDR3: CASSLDTQETQYF. In DNA form, the CDR3 reads TGTGCCAGCAGCTTGGATACTCAAGAGACCCAGTACTTC. J is TRBJ2-5 and V is TRBV5-4, with unresolved D. The germline V gene has CDR1 SGHNT and CDR2 YYREEE (reference sequence). The V gene lost 0 bases and the J gene lost 2 bases, with 5 bases spanning the gap. This CDR3 has 13 amino acids.

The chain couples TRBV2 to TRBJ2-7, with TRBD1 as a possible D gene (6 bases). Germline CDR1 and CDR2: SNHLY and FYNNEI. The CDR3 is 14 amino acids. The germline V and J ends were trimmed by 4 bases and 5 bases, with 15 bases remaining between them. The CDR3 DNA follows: TGTGCCAGCAGTGTGGGCAGGGGTAGGGACGAGCAGTACTTC. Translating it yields CASSVGRGRDEQYF.

CDR3 nucleotides: TGTGCCAGCAGTGAGAGCGGGACCTACGAGCAGTACTTC. Residues: CASSESGTYEQYF. The chain combines TRBV6-1 with TRBJ2-7, with 7 positions matching TRBD2. Germline values: CDR1 MNHNS, CDR2 SASEGT. The CDR3 sequence is 13 residues long. V dropped 3 bases and J dropped 2; count of bases not matched to a gene: 1.

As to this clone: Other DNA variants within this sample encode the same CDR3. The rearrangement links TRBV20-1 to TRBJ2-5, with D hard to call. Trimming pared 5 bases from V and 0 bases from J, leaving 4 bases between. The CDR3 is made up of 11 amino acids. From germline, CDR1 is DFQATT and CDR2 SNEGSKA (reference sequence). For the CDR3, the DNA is TGCAGTGCTCAGGACCAAGAGACCCAGTACTTC. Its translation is CSAQDQETQYF.

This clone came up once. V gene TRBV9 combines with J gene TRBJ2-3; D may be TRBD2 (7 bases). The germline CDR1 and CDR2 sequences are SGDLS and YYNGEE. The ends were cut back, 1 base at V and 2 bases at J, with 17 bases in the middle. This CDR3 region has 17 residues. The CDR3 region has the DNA TGTGCCAGCAGCGTATCGGCGGGGAGGGGGACCACAGATACGCAGTATTTT. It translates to CASSVSAGRGTTDTQYF.

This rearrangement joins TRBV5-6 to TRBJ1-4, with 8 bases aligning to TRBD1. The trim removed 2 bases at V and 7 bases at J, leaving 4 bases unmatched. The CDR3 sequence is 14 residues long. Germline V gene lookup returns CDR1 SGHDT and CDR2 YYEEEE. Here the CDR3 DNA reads TGTGCCAGCAGCTTTGGACAGGGCAGTGAAAAACTGTTTTTT. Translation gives CASSFGQGSEKLFF.

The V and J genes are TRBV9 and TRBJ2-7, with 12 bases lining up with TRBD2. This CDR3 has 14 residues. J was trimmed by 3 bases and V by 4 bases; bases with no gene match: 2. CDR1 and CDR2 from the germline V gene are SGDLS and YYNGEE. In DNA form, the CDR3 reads TGTGCCAGCAGCCGACTAGCGGGAGACTACGAGCAGTACTTC. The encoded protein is CASSRLAGDYEQYF.